The source of this T cell receptor (beta chain) is a study of blood T cell repertoires in COVID-19. Study context: Acute-phase and convalescent COVID-19 samples originated in the United States, Italy and Spain. PBMCs, B-cell-depleted T cells, or T cells were the source of the cDNA or gDNA that made up the material.

Per the study methods: The authors estimated nucleated cell counts from reference gene primer amplification. Clones were sequenced by immunoSEQ multiplex PCR, and TCRdb holds only the in-frame ones, with some missing. For V, J and clone size, that table is used; D and trimming come from the DNA. The sample lists about 280,000 clones; nearly 90% were seen once. The CDR3 is 14 amino acids. Trimming removed 0 bases at V and 5 bases at J, with 10 bases between. Germline-derived CDR1 and CDR2 are MNHEY and SMNVEV (reference sequence). The V gene is TRBV27, the J gene TRBJ1-2; tentative D call: TRBD1 (6 bases). The sequencing input was peripheral blood. This TCR was sampled from a man younger than 35 with active or convalescent COVID-19. CDR3 sequence: CASSLSWTDYGYTF. The CDR3 DNA sequence: TGTGCCAGCAGTTTATCTTGGACAGATTATGGCTACACCTTC.